Each of the 32 T cell receptor beta chains below was sequenced from the same sample in a study of control samples from healthy donors and cancer patients. Clones were read by immunoSEQ multiplex PCR, and TCRdb kept only the in-frame ones, dropping some. The repertoire holds about 80,000 clones, with roughly 84% as singletons. Sequenced material: PBMCs. The receptor source for this set is a man in his sixties with head and neck cancer.

V usage is TRBV28 and J usage is TRBJ1-4, with TRBD1 matching over 8 bases. CDR1 MDHEN and CDR2 SYDVKM come from the germline V gene. V was pared by 6 bases and J by 8 bases, with 11 bases of the junction left unmatched. This CDR3 is built from 15 residues. The CDR3 is CASRVVGTGSEKLFF. DNA for the CDR3: TGTGCCAGCAGGGTTGTCGGGACAGGCAGCGAAAAACTGTTTTTT.

The rearrangement uses TRBV1 and TRBJ2-7; TRBD2 reflects the table's D call only, with no check against the DNA. TRBV1 has pseudogene status. The CDR3 contains 20 residues. The CDR3 sequence is CTSSQSHPGLAGATSYEQYF. The CDR3 nucleotides read TGCACCAGCAGCCAATCCCACCCGGGACTAGCGGGAGCGACCTCCTACGAGCAGTACTTC.

The J gene is TRBJ2-4, the V gene TRBV27; no reliable D call. The V gene lost 0 bases and the J gene lost 6 bases, with 3 bases spanning the gap. Germline-derived CDR1 and CDR2 are MNHEY and SMNVEV (reference sequence). This CDR3 is built from 12 residues. The CDR3 region has the DNA TGTGCCAGCAGTTTATCCGGAAACATTCAGTACTTC. This codes for CASSLSGNIQYF.

This clone was counted only a few times. The chain links TRBV30 to TRBJ1-3; no reliable D call. CDR1 and CDR2 (germline): GTSNPN, SVGIG (reference sequence). Deletions cut 3 bases from V and 0 bases from J, with 12 bases between. The CDR3 is 15 amino acids. CDR3 in amino acids: CAWSHGRSSGNTIYF. For the CDR3, the DNA is TGTGCCTGGAGCCATGGGCGTTCCTCTGGAAACACCATATATTTT.

The rearrangement uses TRBV5-5 and TRBJ1-4; D is perhaps TRBD1 (5 bases). There are 13 residues in the CDR3. The V gene lost 4 bases and the J gene lost 5 bases, with 9 bases spanning the gap. The germline CDR1 and CDR2 sequences are SGHKS and YYEKEE (reference sequence). CDR3 loop: CASSIRDNEKLFF. The CDR3 nucleotides read TGTGCCAGCAGCATCCGGGACAATGAAAAACTGTTTTTT.

The gene calls are TRBV19 and TRBJ2-2; D remains unclear. The CDR3 consists of 13 residues. From germline, CDR1 is LNHDA and CDR2 SQIVND (reference sequence). The germline V and J ends were trimmed by 3 bases and 4 bases, with 6 bases remaining between them. CDR3 bases: TGTGCCAGTAGTATGGTGGGCACCGGGGAGCTGTTTTTT. This gives the protein CASSMVGTGELFF.

In this sample, this clone turned up a few times. The rearrangement links TRBV5-6 to TRBJ1-3; D remains unclear. V was cut by 2 bases and J by 7 bases, with 10 bases left in between. The germline gives CDR1 SGHDT, CDR2 YYEEEE. The CDR3 sequence is 13 residues long. The CDR3 coding sequence is TGTGCCAGCAGCTTCGGGTACGGGAACACCATATATTTT. This encodes CASSFGYGNTIYF.

J is TRBJ2-5 and V is TRBV27; D not certain. V lost 3 bases and J 5 bases, leaving 10 bases between the germline ends. Per the germline V gene, CDR1 is MNHEY and CDR2 is SMNVEV (reference sequence). CDR3 length: 13 amino acids. Written as DNA, the CDR3 is TGTGCCAGCAGTTTCGGGTTTGGGGAGACCCAGTACTTC. Translation gives CASSFGFGETQYF.

This chain links TRBV10-3 with TRBJ2-3, with TRBD1 matching 7 bases. This CDR3 contains 14 residues. Germline V gene sequence: CDR1 ENHRY, CDR2 SYGVKD. After removal of 3 bases from V and 10 bases from J, the junction contained 10 bases not matched to a gene. The CDR3 sequence: CAISEAVLTGAQYF. The CDR3 nucleotides read TGTGCCATCAGTGAAGCGGTCCTCACAGGGGCGCAGTATTTT.

V usage is TRBV10-3 and J usage is TRBJ2-7; the D is unclear. CDR1 ENHRY and CDR2 SYGVKD come from the germline V gene. This CDR3 has 13 residues. Trimming stripped 6 bases from V and 3 bases from J, with 12 bases between. The CDR3 sequence: CAISRNSDYEQYF. The CDR3 region has the DNA TGTGCCATCAGCCGGAATAGTGACTACGAGCAGTACTTC.

This sequence joins TRBV27 and TRBJ2-1, with 10 bases aligning to TRBD2. This CDR3 is 16 amino acids long. The germline gives CDR1 MNHEY, CDR2 SMNVEV (reference sequence). Here the CDR3 DNA reads TGTGCTGGTAGCGGGAGGCGGGACCGAAGAGGCAATGAGCAGTTCTTC. This encodes CAGSGRRDRRGNEQFF.

This clone has a single count. The rearrangement uses TRBV5-1 and TRBJ2-1, with D unresolved. The V gene lost 0 bases and the J gene lost 0 bases, with 10 bases spanning the gap. The CDR3 runs 16 residues. CDR1 is SGHRS and CDR2 is YFSETQ in the germline V gene. The chain's CDR3 is CASSLEALSSYNEQFF. The CDR3 DNA sequence: TGCGCCAGCAGCTTGGAGGCGCTCAGCTCCTACAATGAGCAGTTCTTC.

The J gene is TRBJ2-2, the V gene TRBV30, with a tentative D call TRBD2 (6 bases). The germline V gene encodes CDR1 GTSNPN and CDR2 SVGIG (reference sequence). This CDR3 spans 14 amino acids. With 4 bases removed from V and 4 bases from J, the gap between germline ends came to 13 bases. The CDR3 DNA follows: TGTGCCTGGAATTCCCCGGGAGCCACCGGGGAGCTGTTTTTT. It is translated as CAWNSPGATGELFF.

The DNA for the CDR3 is TGTGCCAGCAGCGCGGGACTAGCGGACTACAATGAGCAGTTCTTC. Translating it yields CASSAGLADYNEQFF. The gene calls are TRBV5-4 and TRBJ2-1; the match to TRBD2 covers 11 bases. Unmatched junction bases numbered 3, after V lost 4 bases and J lost 3 bases. The length of the CDR3 is 15 residues. Germline CDR1 reads SGHNT; CDR2 reads YYREEE (reference sequence).

The DNA for the CDR3 is TGTGCCAGCTCACCATTGGAGGGGGGAACCTACGAGCAGTACTTC. It translates to CASSPLEGGTYEQYF. V and J are TRBV18 and TRBJ2-7; possibly TRBD1 or TRBD2 for D (6 bases each). Germline lookup yields CDR1 KGHSH and CDR2 LQKENI. The CDR3 spans 15 residues. The germline V and J ends were trimmed by 2 bases and 2 bases, with 13 bases remaining between them.

The V gene is TRBV6-4, the J gene TRBJ2-1; 10 nucleotides agree with TRBD2. Germline loops: CDR1 MRHNA, CDR2 SNTAGT. The CDR3 loop spans 16 amino acids. With V trimmed by 5 bases and J by 4 bases, 8 bases remained unmatched. The CDR3 coding sequence is TGTGCCAGCAGTTTCCGAGAACTAGCGGGGTACAATGAGCAGTTCTTC. Translated, it gives CASSFRELAGYNEQFF.

The rearrangement joins TRBV5-8 to TRBJ2-3; 14 bases match TRBD2. V was pared by 1 base and J by 6 bases, with 7 bases of the junction left unmatched. Germline-derived CDR1 and CDR2 are SGHTS and YDEGEE. This CDR3 is built from 17 residues. DNA of the CDR3: TGTGCCAGCAGCTTGACCGGGACTAGCGGGAGTCTGGATACGCAGTATTTT. Translating gives CASSLTGTSGSLDTQYF.

V gene TRBV10-1 combines with J gene TRBJ2-1, with D perhaps TRBD1 (6 bases). Trimming removed 3 bases from V and 0 bases from J, with 12 bases in between. CDR3 length equals 16 residues. Looked up from germline, CDR1 is WNHNN and CDR2 is SYGVQD (reference sequence). The CDR3 region has the DNA TGCGCCAGCAGTGAAAAACAGGGAGTCTCCTACAATGAGCAGTTCTTC. This gives the protein CASSEKQGVSYNEQFF.

On this clone itself: Distinct nucleotide sequences in the sample also encode this CDR3. The chain is built from TRBV5-1 and TRBJ2-1, with unresolved D. CDR1 is SGHRS and CDR2 is YFSETQ in the germline V gene. V lost 2 bases and J lost 5, with 2 bases in between. The CDR3 runs 11 residues. The DNA of the CDR3 is TGCGCCAGCAGCTTAAACAATGAGCAGTTCTTC. Translated: CASSLNNEQFF.

The chain employs TRBV12-5 and TRBJ2-2; no definite D call. The CDR3 is made up of 13 amino acids. Trimming left V 6 bases short and J 4 bases short, with 9 bases between. Germline assignment: CDR1 LGHNT and CDR2 FRNRAP. The CDR3 DNA reads as TGTGCTAGTGGCTCAAGTATCACCGGGGAGCTGTTTTTT. Residues: CASGSSITGELFF.

This clone was counted between two and nine times. The chain has TRBV7-6 and TRBJ2-1; 14 bases are shared with TRBD2. The CDR3 runs 17 residues. Germline V CDR1 and CDR2: SGHVS, FNYEAQ. V lost 6 bases to trimming and J lost 6 bases; unmatched junction nucleotides: 10. CDR3 sequence: CASSRKTSGRVGNEQFF. The CDR3 DNA follows: TGTGCCAGCAGTCGGAAGACTAGCGGGAGGGTCGGCAATGAGCAGTTCTTC.

J is TRBJ1-5 and V is TRBV21-1. TRBV21-1 is labeled a pseudogene. This CDR3 contains 17 residues. This CDR3 reads CASSPPGGTCSNQPQHF. The DNA for the CDR3 is TGTGCCAGCAGCCCCCCGGGGGGCACCTGTAGCAATCAGCCCCAGCATTTT.

As regards this clone: Other DNA sequences of this sample code for an identical CDR3. V is TRBV5-1 and J is TRBJ2-1; a weak D match, TRBD1 (5 bases). CDR1 and CDR2 (germline): SGHRS, YFSETQ. V gave up 0 bases and J gave up 6 bases, with 10 bases separating them. This CDR3 contains 14 residues. CDR3 sequence: CASSLGSQGNEQFF. CDR3 in DNA: TGCGCCAGCAGCTTGGGATCCCAGGGCAATGAGCAGTTCTTC. Full variable domain (rest looked up from reference TRBV5-1 and TRBJ2-1): KAGVTQTPRYLIKTRGQQVTLSCSPISGHRSVSWYQQTPGQGLQFLFEYFSETQRNKGNFPGRFSGRQFSNSRSEMNVSTLELGDSALYLCASSLGSQGNEQFFGPGTRLTVL.

The chain couples TRBV3-1 (or the pseudogene TRBV3-2) to TRBJ2-7, with 8 bases matching TRBD1. The V segment lost 4 bases and the J segment 5 bases; nucleotides outside the gene matches: 7. Germline lookup yields CDR1 LGHDT and CDR2 YNNKEL (reference sequence). This CDR3 is built from 14 residues. DNA for the CDR3: TGTGCCAGCAGCCGACAGACAGGGGCCGACGAGCAGTACTTC. Protein sequence: CASSRQTGADEQYF.

J is TRBJ1-2 and V is TRBV28; weak D call: TRBD1 (5 bases). This CDR3 is 16 amino acids long. From germline, CDR1 is MDHEN and CDR2 SYDVKM. V dropped 7 bases and J dropped 5 bases, with 23 bases sitting between them. CDR3 coding DNA: TGTGCCAGCACCTCCCCCGGTACAGGAAGATGGTATGGCTACACCTTC. Translated, it gives CASTSPGTGRWYGYTF.

V usage is TRBV27 and J usage is TRBJ1-5; D unclear. CDR3 length: 14 residues. Germline CDR1 is MNHEY and CDR2 is SMNVEV (reference sequence). With 6 bases removed from V and 4 bases from J, the gap between germline ends came to 13 bases. The CDR3 DNA reads as TGTGCCAGCAGCCTCGGGTCAATGAATCAGCCCCAGCATTTT. It specifies CASSLGSMNQPQHF.

The V gene is TRBV7-9, the J gene TRBJ2-7, with D possibly being TRBD1 (6 bases). Germline CDR1 and CDR2: SEHNR and FQNEAQ (reference sequence). The CDR3 runs to 11 residues. V gave up 11 bases and J gave up 4 bases, with 12 bases separating them. Here the CDR3 reads CAVGAGYEQYF. The DNA for the CDR3 is TGTGCCGTGGGGGCTGGATACGAGCAGTACTTC.

There are a few counts of this clone. The rearrangement joins TRBV4-1 to TRBJ2-7; D may be TRBD1 (5 bases). Germline V gene data show CDR1 as MGHRA and CDR2 as YSYEKL. Trimming shortened V by 1 base and J by 5 bases, and 12 bases separated the two germline ends. CDR3 length: 14 residues. This CDR3 is CASSQVTDTDEQYF. The CDR3 DNA reads as TGCGCCAGCAGCCAAGTTACGGACACCGACGAGCAGTACTTC.

The chain couples TRBV4-1 to TRBJ2-2; D is perhaps TRBD1 (5 bases). The germline V gene encodes CDR1 MGHRA and CDR2 YSYEKL. Trimming removed 8 bases from V and 7 bases from J, with 17 bases in between. This CDR3 has 14 amino acids. CDR3 protein: CASQKGYLNGELFF. The CDR3 DNA is TGCGCCAGCCAAAAGGGGTACCTGAACGGGGAGCTGTTTTTT.

The chain joins TRBV30 to TRBJ1-1; D is unclear. With 4 bases removed from V and 1 base from J, the gap between germline ends came to 4 bases. The CDR3 length is 11 residues. Germline values: CDR1 GTSNPN, CDR2 SVGIG (reference sequence). The DNA of the CDR3 is TGTGCCTGGACGAAGAACACTGAAGCTTTCTTT. It yields the protein CAWTKNTEAFF.

This clone is medium-sized (0.01 to 0.1%) by share. The chain links TRBV4-1 to TRBJ1-5; no clear D gene. V was trimmed by 1 base and J by 3 bases, leaving 7 bases between them. Germline CDR1 MGHRA, CDR2 YSYEKL. The CDR3 is 14 amino acids. This CDR3 is CASSQAQLNQPQHF. In DNA form, the CDR3 reads TGCGCCAGCAGCCAAGCGCAGCTCAATCAGCCCCAGCATTTT.

CDR3 region: CASSFPGGEGSGYTF. The CDR3 DNA reads TGCGCCAGCAGCTTCCCAGGGGGCGAGGGTTCTGGCTACACCTTC. The rearrangement uses TRBV5-1 and TRBJ1-2, with 8 bases matching TRBD1. Trimming cost V 2 bases and J 7 bases; bases outside gene matches: 10. This CDR3 has 15 amino acids. CDR1 and CDR2 (germline): SGHRS, YFSETQ. Supplemented by reference TRBV5-1 and TRBJ1-2, the full variable domain reads KAGVTQTPRYLIKTRGQQVTLSCSPISGHRSVSWYQQTPGQGLQFLFEYFSETQRNKGNFPGRFSGRQFSNSRSEMNVSTLELGDSALYLCASSFPGGEGSGYTFGSGTRLTVV.